This TCR beta chain was documented in a study of technical replicates of blood from several donors. Assay used: immunoSEQ multiplex PCR; TCRdb lists only in-frame clones, some missing. This sample has 100,000 or so clones, with roughly 96% found just once. V was pared by 0 bases and J by 9 bases, with 8 bases of the junction left unmatched. Germline V gives CDR1 SGHRS, CDR2 YFSETQ. The CDR3 loop spans 14 amino acids. The chain employs TRBV5-1 and TRBJ1-2; the match to TRBD1 covers 7 bases. The clonotype originates from a human donor in good health. Sequences were obtained from T cells isolated from PBMCs. In DNA form, the CDR3 reads TGCGCCAGCAGCTTGGAAACTGACAGGGTTAGCTACACCTTC. It codes for CASSLETDRVSYTF.